This TCR beta chain was identified during a study of blood T cell repertoires in COVID-19. Background on the study: Donors in the United States, Italy and Spain gave samples during acute or convalescent COVID-19. Sources were T cells, B-cell-depleted T cells, or PBMCs; the material itself was cDNA or gDNA.

How the authors handled the data: The assay estimated nucleated cells by amplifying reference gene primers. Data came from immunoSEQ multiplex PCR; TCRdb stores just in-frame clones and leaves some out. V and J calls and clone size are given by that table; D and trimming were obtained from the DNA. The profile shows approximately 670,000 clones, around 89% of them singletons. Material: peripheral blood. The source is a woman under 30 with acute or convalescent COVID-19.

In DNA, the CDR3 is TGTGCCTGGAGTCACAGCTCCTACAATGAGCAGTTCTTC. It yields the protein CAWSHSSYNEQFF. The V gene is TRBV30, the J gene TRBJ2-1; no clear D gene. Germline CDR1 and CDR2: GTSNPN and SVGIG (reference sequence). The CDR3 sequence is 13 residues long. V was shortened by 2 bases and J by 0 bases, with 5 bases between the two germline ends.